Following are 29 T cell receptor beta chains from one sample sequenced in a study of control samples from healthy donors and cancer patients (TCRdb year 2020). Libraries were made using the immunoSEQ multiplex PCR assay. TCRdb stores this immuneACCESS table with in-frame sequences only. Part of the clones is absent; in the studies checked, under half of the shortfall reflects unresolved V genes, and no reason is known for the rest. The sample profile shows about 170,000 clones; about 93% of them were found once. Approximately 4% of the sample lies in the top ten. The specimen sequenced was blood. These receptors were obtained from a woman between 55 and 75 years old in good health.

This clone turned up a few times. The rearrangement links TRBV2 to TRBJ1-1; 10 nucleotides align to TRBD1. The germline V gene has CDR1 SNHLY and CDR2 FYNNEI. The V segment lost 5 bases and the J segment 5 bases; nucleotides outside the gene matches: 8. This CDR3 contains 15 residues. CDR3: CASSRQGAGGTEAFF. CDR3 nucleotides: TGTGCCAGCAGTAGACAGGGGGCTGGGGGAACTGAAGCTTTCTTT.

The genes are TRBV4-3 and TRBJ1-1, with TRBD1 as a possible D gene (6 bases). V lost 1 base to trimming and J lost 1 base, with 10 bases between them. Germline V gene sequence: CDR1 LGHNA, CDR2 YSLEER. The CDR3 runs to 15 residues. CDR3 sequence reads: CASSQGRGANTEAFF. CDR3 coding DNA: TGCGCCAGCAGCCAAGGGAGGGGGGCGAACACTGAAGCTTTCTTT.

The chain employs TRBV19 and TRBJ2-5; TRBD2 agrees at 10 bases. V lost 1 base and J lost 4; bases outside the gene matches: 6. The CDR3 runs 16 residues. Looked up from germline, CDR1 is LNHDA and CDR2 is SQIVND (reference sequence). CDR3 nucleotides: TGTGCCAGTAGTATAGGCTCAGCGGGGGGGCGAGAGACCCAGTACTTC. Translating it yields CASSIGSAGGRETQYF.

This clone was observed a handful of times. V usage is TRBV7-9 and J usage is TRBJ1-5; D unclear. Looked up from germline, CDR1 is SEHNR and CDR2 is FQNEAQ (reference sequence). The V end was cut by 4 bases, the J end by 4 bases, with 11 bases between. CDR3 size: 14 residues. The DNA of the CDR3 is TGTGCCAGCAGCTCATCCGGTTCAAATCAGCCCCAGCATTTT. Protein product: CASSSSGSNQPQHF.

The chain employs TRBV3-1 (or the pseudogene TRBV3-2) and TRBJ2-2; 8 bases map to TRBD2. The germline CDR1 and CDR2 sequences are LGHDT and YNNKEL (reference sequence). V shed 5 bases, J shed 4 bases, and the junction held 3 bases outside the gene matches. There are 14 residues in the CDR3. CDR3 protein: CASSYRGGTGELFF. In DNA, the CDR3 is TGTGCCAGCAGCTACCGGGGGGGCACCGGGGAGCTGTTTTTT.

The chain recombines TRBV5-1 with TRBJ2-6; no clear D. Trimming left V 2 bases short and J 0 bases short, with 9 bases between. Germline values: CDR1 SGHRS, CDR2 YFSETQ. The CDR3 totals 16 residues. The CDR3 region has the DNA TGCGCCAGCAGCTTAGGCAGCCCCTCTGGGGCCAACGTCCTGACTTTC. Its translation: CASSLGSPSGANVLTF.

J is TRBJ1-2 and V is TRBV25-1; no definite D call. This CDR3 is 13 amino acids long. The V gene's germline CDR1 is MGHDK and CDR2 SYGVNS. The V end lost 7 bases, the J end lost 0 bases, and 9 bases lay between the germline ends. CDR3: CASTLVTNYGYTF. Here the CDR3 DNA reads TGTGCCAGCACTCTCGTAACTAACTATGGCTACACCTTC.

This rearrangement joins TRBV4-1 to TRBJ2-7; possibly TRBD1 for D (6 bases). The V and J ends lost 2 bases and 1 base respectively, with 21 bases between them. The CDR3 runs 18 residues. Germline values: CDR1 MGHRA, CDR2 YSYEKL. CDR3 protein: CASSQRPTPGERSYEQYF. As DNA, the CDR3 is TGCGCCAGCAGCCAACGCCCCACGCCAGGGGAACGATCCTACGAGCAGTACTTC.

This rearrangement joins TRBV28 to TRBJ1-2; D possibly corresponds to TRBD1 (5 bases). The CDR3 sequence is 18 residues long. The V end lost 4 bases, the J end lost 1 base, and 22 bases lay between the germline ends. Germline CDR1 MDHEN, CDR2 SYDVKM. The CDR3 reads CASSSRDGRLTYNYGYTF. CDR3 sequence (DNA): TGTGCCAGCAGTTCCCGGGACGGGAGACTCACTTATAACTATGGCTACACCTTC.

The CDR3 DNA reads TGTGCCAGTAGTCCGAGACAGGGTCTGAACTATGGCTACACCTTC. This codes for CASSPRQGLNYGYTF. V usage is TRBV19 and J usage is TRBJ1-2; 7 nucleotides match TRBD1. The germline V gene has CDR1 LNHDA and CDR2 SQIVND (reference sequence). The CDR3 spans 15 residues. The V gene end was trimmed by 5 bases and the J gene end by 2 bases; junction bases not matched to a gene: 8.

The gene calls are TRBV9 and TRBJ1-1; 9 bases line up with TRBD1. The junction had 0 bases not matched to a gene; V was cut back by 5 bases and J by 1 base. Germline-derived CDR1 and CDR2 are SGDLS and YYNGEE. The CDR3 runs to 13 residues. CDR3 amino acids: CASRDRGNTEAFF. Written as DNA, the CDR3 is TGTGCCAGCAGGGACAGGGGGAACACTGAAGCTTTCTTT.

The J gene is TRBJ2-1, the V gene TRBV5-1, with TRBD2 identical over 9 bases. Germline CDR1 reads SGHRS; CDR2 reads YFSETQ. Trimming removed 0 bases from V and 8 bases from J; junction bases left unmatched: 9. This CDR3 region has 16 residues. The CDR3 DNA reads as TGCGCCAGCAGCTTGGTTCGCGCGGGGGGGCCCTATGAGCAGTTCTTC. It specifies CASSLVRAGGPYEQFF. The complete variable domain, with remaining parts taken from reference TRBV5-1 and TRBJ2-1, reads KAGVTQTPRYLIKTRGQQVTLSCSPISGHRSVSWYQQTPGQGLQFLFEYFSETQRNKGNFPGRFSGRQFSNSRSEMNVSTLELGDSALYLCASSLVRAGGPYEQFFGPGTRLTVL.

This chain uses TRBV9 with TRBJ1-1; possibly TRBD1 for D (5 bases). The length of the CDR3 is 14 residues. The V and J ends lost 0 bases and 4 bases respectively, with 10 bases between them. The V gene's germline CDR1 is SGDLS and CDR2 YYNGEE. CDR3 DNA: TGTGCCAGCAGCGTAGCTGGGGGAAGCACTGAAGCTTTCTTT. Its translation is CASSVAGGSTEAFF.

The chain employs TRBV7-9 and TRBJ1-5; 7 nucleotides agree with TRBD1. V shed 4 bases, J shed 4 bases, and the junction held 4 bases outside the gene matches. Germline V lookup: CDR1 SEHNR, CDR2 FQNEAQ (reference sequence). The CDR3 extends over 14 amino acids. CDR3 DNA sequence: TGTGCCAGCAGCTCGGGACAGCTAAATCAGCCCCAGCATTTT. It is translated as CASSSGQLNQPQHF.

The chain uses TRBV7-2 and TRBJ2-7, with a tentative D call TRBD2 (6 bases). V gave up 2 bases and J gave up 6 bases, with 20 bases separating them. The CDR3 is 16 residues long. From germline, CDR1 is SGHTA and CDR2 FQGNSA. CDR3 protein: CASSLYKASVGLEQYF. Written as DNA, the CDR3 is TGTGCCAGCAGCTTATATAAGGCTAGCGTGGGGCTCGAGCAGTACTTC.

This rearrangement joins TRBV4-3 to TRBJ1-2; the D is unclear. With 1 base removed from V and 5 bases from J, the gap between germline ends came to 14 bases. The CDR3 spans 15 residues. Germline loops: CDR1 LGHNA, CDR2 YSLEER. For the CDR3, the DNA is TGCGCCAGCAGCCAAGCCGCTGGACCGCTATATGGCTACACCTTC. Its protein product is CASSQAAGPLYGYTF.

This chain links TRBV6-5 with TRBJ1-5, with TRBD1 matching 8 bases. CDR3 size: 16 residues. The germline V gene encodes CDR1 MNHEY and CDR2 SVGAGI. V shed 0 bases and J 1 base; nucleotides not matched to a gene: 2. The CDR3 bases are TGTGCCAGCAGTTACTCCCGGACAGGGAGCAATCAGCCCCAGCATTTT. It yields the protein CASSYSRTGSNQPQHF.

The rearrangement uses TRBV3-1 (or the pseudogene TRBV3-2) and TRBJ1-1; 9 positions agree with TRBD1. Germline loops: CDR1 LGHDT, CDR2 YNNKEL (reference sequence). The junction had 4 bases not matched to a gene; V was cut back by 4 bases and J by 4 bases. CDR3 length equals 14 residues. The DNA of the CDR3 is TGTGCCAGCAGCCCCAGGACAGGGGCCACTGAAGCTTTCTTT. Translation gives CASSPRTGATEAFF.

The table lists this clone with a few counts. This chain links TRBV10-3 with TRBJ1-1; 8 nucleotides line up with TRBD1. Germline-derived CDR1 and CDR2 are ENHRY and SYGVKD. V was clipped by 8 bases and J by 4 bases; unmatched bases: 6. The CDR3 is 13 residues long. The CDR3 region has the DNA TGTGCCATCCAGCCCACAGGGGGCACTGAAGCTTTCTTT. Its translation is CAIQPTGGTEAFF.

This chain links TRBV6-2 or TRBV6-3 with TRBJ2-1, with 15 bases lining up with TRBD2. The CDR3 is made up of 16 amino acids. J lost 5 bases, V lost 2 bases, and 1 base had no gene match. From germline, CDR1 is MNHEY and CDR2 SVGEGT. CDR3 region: CASSYGLAGGNNEQFF. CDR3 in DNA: TGTGCCAGCAGTTACGGACTAGCGGGGGGGAACAATGAGCAGTTCTTC.

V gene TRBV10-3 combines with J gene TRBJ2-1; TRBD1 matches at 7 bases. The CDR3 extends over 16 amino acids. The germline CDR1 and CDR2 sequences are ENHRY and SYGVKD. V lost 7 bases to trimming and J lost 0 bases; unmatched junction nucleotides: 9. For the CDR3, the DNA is TGTGCCATCACCCCCCGGACAGGAGGCTCCTACAATGAGCAGTTCTTC. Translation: CAITPRTGGSYNEQFF.

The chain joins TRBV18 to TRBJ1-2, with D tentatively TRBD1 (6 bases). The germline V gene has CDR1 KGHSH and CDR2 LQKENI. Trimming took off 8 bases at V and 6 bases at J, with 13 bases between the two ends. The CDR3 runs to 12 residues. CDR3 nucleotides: TGTGCCAGCACATTAGGGGGGAATGGCTACACCTTC. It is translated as CASTLGGNGYTF.

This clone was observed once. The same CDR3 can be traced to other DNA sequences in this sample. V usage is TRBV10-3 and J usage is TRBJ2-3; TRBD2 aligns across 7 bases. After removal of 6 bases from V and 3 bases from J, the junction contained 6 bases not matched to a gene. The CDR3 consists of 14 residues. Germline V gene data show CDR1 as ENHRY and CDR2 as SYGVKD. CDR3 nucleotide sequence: TGTGCCATCAGCGAATCTAGCGGAACAGATACGCAGTATTTT. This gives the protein CAISESSGTDTQYF.

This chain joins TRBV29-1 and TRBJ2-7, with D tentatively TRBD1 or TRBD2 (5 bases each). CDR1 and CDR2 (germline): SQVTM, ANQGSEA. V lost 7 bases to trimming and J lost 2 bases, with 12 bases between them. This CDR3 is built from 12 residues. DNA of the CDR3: TGCAGCGGGGGGAAGGATACCTACGAGCAGTACTTC. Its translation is CSGGKDTYEQYF.

Here the CDR3 reads CASSTDRGRNTGELFF. DNA for the CDR3: TGTGCCAGCAGTACCGACAGGGGCAGGAACACCGGGGAGCTGTTTTTT. V usage is TRBV2 and J usage is TRBJ2-2; TRBD1 agrees at 8 bases. The V gene's germline CDR1 is SNHLY and CDR2 FYNNEI. V shed 5 bases, J shed 1 base, and the junction held 6 bases outside the gene matches. The CDR3 contains 16 residues.

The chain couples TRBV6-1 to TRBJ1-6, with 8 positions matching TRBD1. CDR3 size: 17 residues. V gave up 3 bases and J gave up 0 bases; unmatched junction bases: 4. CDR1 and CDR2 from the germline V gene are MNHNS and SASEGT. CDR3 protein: CASSDRTGSSYNSPLHF. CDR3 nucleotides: TGTGCCAGCAGTGACCGGACAGGGAGCTCCTATAATTCACCCCTCCACTTT.

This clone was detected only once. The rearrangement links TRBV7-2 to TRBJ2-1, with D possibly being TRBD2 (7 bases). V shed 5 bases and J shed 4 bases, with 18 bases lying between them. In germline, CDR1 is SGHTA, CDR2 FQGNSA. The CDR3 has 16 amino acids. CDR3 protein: CASSQLSRGGYNEQFF. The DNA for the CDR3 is TGTGCCAGCAGCCAGTTGAGTAGGGGGGGATACAATGAGCAGTTCTTC.

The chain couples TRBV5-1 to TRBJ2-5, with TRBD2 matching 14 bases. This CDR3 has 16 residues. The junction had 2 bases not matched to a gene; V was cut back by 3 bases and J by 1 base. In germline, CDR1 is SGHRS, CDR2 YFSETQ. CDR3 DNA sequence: TGCGCCAGCAGCTCCGGACTAGCGGGGGGCCAAGAGACCCAGTACTTC. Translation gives CASSSGLAGGQETQYF.

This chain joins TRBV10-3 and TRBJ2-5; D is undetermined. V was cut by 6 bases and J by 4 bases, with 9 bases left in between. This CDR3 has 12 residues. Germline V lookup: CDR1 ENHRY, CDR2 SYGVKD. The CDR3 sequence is CAISRTRETQYF. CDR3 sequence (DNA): TGTGCCATCAGCAGAACAAGAGAGACCCAGTACTTC.